Listed below are T cell receptor beta chains from one sample, sequenced in a study of blood T cell repertoires in COVID-19. Assay: immunoSEQ multiplex PCR; the TCRdb copy retains only in-frame clones and omits some. The sample holds 360,000 or so clones, about 88% seen once. The specimen sequenced was PBMCs or T cells enriched from blood (not recorded which). The origin of the receptors is a woman aged 25 to 45 who had been exposed to COVID-19. The CDR3 runs from the conserved cysteine through the conserved F or W. The D gene is left open where the match is weak. Clone sizes are given selectively: once, few, many, or a class where the clone is expanded.

j_gene	d_gene	len	abundance	v_gene	CDR3aa	CDR3nt
TRBJ1-2	.	15	once	TRBV9	CASSVGQKDLSGYTF	TGTGCCAGCAGCGTAGGACAGAAAGACCTCAGTGGCTACACCTTC
TRBJ1-6	.	18	.	TRBV6-2/TRBV6-3	CASSYLPPRISYNSPLHF	TGTGCCAGCAGTTACCTCCCTCCCAGGATCTCCTATAATTCACCCCTCCACTTT
TRBJ1-6	.	15	.	TRBV30	CAWGPSSGWSSPLHF	TGTGCCTGGGGGCCGTCCTCCGGGTGGAGTTCACCCCTCCACTTT
TRBJ2-5	TRBD2	15	.	TRBV24-1	CATSDAGTSQETQYF	TGTGCCACCAGTGATGCCGGGACTAGTCAAGAGACCCAGTACTTC
TRBJ1-6	TRBD1	15	.	TRBV19	CASSPTGGSNSPLHF	TGTGCCAGTAGTCCAACAGGGGGCAGTAATTCACCCCTCCACTTT
TRBJ2-1	TRBD1	14	few	TRBV6-4	CASSRGQGRNEQFF	TGTGCCAGCAGTCGGGGACAGGGGAGGAATGAGCAGTTCTTC
TRBJ2-3	TRBD2	16	once	TRBV9	CASSEEAGTGTDTQYF	TGTGCCAGCAGTGAAGAAGCGGGAACGGGGACAGATACGCAGTATTTT
TRBJ2-1	.	16	.	TRBV7-3	CASSLNKAYSYNEQFF	TGTGCCAGCAGCCTAAATAAAGCGTACTCCTACAATGAGCAGTTCTTC
TRBJ2-1	.	15	.	TRBV21-1	CASSKLRMVYNEQFF	TGTGCCAGCAGCAAACTGAGGATGGTCTACAATGAGCAGTTCTTC
TRBJ1-2	TRBD1	15	.	TRBV3-1/TRBV3-2	CASSRGTGGGYGYTF	TGTGCCAGCAGCCGGGGCACAGGGGGCGGCTATGGCTACACCTTC
TRBJ1-5	.	15	.	TRBV30	CAWSAGSPGNQPQHF	TGTGCCTGGAGTGCGGGTAGCCCGGGTAATCAGCCCCAGCATTTT
TRBJ2-1	TRBD2	17	.	TRBV27	CASTSSGEGPPYNEQFF	TGTGCCAGCACTAGCTCGGGGGAGGGCCCGCCCTACAATGAGCAGTTCTTC
TRBJ1-2	.	15	.	TRBV28	CASSLPGQFNYGYTF	TGTGCCAGCAGTTTACCCGGACAGTTTAACTATGGCTACACCTTC